This T cell receptor (beta chain) was documented in a study of T-cell reconstitution after alpha-beta-depleted transplantation in children. Whole-study findings and limits: The origin of alpha-beta T cells about two months after transplant was reportedly several hundred expanded graft clones. Some patients' high day-60 TCRbeta diversity was traced to surviving recipient T cells and thymic progenitors.

J lost 5 bases, V lost 11 bases, and 14 bases had no gene match. The CDR3 extends over 16 amino acids. CDR1 is ENHRY and CDR2 is SYGVKD in the germline V gene. This clonotype came up many times. Its antigen is still unknown. TCRbeta library preparation incorporated unique molecular identifiers. TCRdb recomputed calls from the PCR reads with MiXCR, one row per CDR3 protein. The sample lists 200,000 or so distinct CDR3 sequences; roughly 6% were seen once. The clonotype was recovered from a girl less than two years old with combined immunodeficiency, due to receive a stem cell transplant. The starting material was PBMCs, obtained before TCRalphabeta/CD19-depleted stem cell transplant. The V and J genes are TRBV10-3 and TRBJ2-2; TRBD2 aligns across 10 bases. The CDR3 sequence is CAAEASGGYLTGELFF. The CDR3 DNA reads TGTGCCGCAGAGGCTAGCGGGGGCTACCTAACCGGGGAGCTGTTTTTT.